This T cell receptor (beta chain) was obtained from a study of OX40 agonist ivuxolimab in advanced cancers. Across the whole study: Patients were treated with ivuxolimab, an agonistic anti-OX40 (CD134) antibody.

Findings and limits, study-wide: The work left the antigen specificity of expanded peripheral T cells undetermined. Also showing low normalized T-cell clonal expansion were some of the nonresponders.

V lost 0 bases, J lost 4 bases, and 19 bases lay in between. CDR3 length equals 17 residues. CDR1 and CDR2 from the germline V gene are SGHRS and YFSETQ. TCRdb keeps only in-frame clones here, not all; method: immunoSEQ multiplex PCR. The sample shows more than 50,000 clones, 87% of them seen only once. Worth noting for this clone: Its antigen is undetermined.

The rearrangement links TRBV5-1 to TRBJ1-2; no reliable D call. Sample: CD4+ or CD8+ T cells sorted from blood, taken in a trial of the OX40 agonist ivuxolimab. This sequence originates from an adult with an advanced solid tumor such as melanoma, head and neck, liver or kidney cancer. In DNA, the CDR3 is TGCGCCAGCAGCTTGGAAATAGGGTTAGGTCTTCTCTATGGCTACACCTTC. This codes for CASSLEIGLGLLYGYTF.